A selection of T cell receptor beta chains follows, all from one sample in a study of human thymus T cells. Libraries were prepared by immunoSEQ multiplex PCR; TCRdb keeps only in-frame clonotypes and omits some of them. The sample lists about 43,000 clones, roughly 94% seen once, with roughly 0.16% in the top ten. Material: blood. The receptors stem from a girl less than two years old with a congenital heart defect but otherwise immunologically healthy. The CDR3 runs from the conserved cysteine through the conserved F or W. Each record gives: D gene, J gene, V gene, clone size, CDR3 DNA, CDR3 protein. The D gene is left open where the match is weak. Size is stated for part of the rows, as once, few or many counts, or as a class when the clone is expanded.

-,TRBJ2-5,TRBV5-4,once,TGTGCCAGCAGTTACGGACAGATCCAAGAGACCCAGTACTTC,CASSYGQIQETQYF
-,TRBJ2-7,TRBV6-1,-,TGTGCCAGCAGCGAAACAAAGGCGGAGTACTTC,CASSETKAEYF
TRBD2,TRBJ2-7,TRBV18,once,TGTGCCAGCTCACACGGGGCTAGCGGGAACTACGAGCAGTACTTC,CASSHGASGNYEQYF
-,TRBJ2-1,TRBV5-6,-,TGTGCCAGCAGCTTCCTCGGGGTAGAGCAGTTCTTC,CASSFLGVEQFF
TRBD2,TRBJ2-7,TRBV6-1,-,TGTGCCAGCAGTGTACGGGAGGGCCTCATCGAGCAGTACTTC,CASSVREGLIEQYF
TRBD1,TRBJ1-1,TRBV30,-,TGTGCCTGGAGTTCAGTGGACAGGGCGGGCACTGAAGCTTTCTTT,CAWSSVDRAGTEAFF
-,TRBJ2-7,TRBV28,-,TGTGCCAGCAGTCCCCTTGTGTCCGAGCAGTACTTC,CASSPLVSEQYF
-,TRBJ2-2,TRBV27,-,TGTGCCAGCAGTCCCCGTACCGGGAACACCGGGGAGCTGTTTTTT,CASSPRTGNTGELFF
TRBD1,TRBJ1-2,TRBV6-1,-,TGTGCCAGCAGTGAGTCCGGGACAGGGCCCCGCTATGGCTACACCTTC,CASSESGTGPRYGYTF
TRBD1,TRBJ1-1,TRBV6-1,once,TGTGCCAGCTCAAACCCCGGACAGGCCGAAGCTTTCTTT,CASSNPGQAEAFF
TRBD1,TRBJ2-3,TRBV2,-,TGTGCCCTACAGGGGACATACACAGATACGCAGTATTTT,CALQGTYTDTQYF
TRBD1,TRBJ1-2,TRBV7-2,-,TGTGCCAGCAGCACGAGGACAGGGGGCGCTCAGAATACTGGCTACACCTTC,CASSTRTGGAQNTGYTF
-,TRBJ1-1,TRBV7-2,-,TGTGCCAGCAGCTTAGCGCTCGGCGGGCGGGAAGCTTTCTTT,CASSLALGGREAFF
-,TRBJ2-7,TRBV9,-,TGTGCCAGCAACGGAGGTGCCGTTCCTGGCGAGCAGTACTTC,CASNGGAVPGEQYF
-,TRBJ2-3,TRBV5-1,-,TGCGCCAGCACCTTTACTAGGCCAGATACGCAGTATTTT,CASTFTRPDTQYF
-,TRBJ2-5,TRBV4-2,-,TGTGCCAGCAGTACACGCCGGGAGCGAGAAGAGACCCAGTACTTC,CASSTRREREETQYF
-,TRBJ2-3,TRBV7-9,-,TGTGCCAGCACGGAGAGGCTCCCTGAGGGAGATACGCAGTATTTT,CASTERLPEGDTQYF